The rows below give T cell receptor beta chains drawn from one sample of a study of technical replicates of blood from a few donors. Generated by immunoSEQ multiplex PCR, the TCRdb table keeps only in-frame clones and is missing some. The top ten hold 3% of the sample, which has 50,000 to 70,000 clones, 85% to 95% seen once. The sequenced sample was PBMCs. The receptor source for this set is a human donor in good health. Some clones in this sample may be carry-over from other donors' samples. Each CDR3 is given with its conserved first and last residue. The D gene is left open where the match is weak. Size is omitted from some rows. Given values are once, few, many or a class for expanded clones.

D	J	size	V	DNA	CDR3
TRBD1	TRBJ1-2	NA	TRBV29-1	TGCAGCGTTGGAATAGGGGGCGCCAGCTATGGCTACACCTTC	CSVGIGGASYGYTF
NA	TRBJ2-4	NA	TRBV15	TGTGCCACCAGCTACTCTCGGGGGGCCATTCTTCAGTACTTC	CATSYSRGAILQYF
NA	TRBJ2-7	once	TRBV4-3	TGCGCCAGCAGCCAAGGGGCCGGTCCGAGGGCCTACTACGAGCAGTACTTC	CASSQGAGPRAYYEQYF
NA	TRBJ1-4	NA	TRBV18	TGTGCCAGCTCAGCTCGACAGAATGAAAAACTGTTTTTT	CASSARQNEKLFF
TRBD1	TRBJ1-4	NA	TRBV6-5	TGTGCCAGCACCCGTAAACAGGGGGTTAATGAAAAACTGTTTTTT	CASTRKQGVNEKLFF
NA	TRBJ1-1	NA	TRBV30	TGTGCCGGCGGGCGGAACACTGAAGCTTTCTTT	CAGGRNTEAFF
NA	TRBJ2-5	once	TRBV29-1	TGCAGCTCAACACCGGCAGGGGAACAAGAGACCCAGTACTTC	CSSTPAGEQETQYF
NA	TRBJ2-7	NA	TRBV7-2	TGTGCCAGCAGCTTAGCTGGCGGATCCTACGAGCAGTACTTC	CASSLAGGSYEQYF
TRBD2	TRBJ2-3	NA	TRBV7-9	TGTGCCAGCAGCTTAGAACTAGCGGGGCGAGATACGCAGTATTTT	CASSLELAGRDTQYF
TRBD2	TRBJ2-2	NA	TRBV5-4	TGTGCCAGCAGCTTGGGGACTAGCGGGAGGGCCAATGCCGGGGAGCTGTTTTTT	CASSLGTSGRANAGELFF
NA	TRBJ1-2	NA	TRBV6-5	TGTGCCAGCAGACCGGGACAAAGTTCCTATGGCTACACCTTC	CASRPGQSSYGYTF
TRBD1	TRBJ2-5	NA	TRBV6-5	TGTGCCAGCAGTTCCACGACAGGGGCCGAGACCCAGTACTTC	CASSSTTGAETQYF
TRBD1	TRBJ1-3	once	TRBV4-3	TGCGCCAGCAGCCAGGACAGGGCCCACTCTGGAAACACCATATATTTT	CASSQDRAHSGNTIYF
TRBD1	TRBJ1-2	NA	TRBV27	TGTGCCAGCAGTTTAAACAGGGGGGGCGGCTATGGCTACACCTTC	CASSLNRGGGYGYTF
NA	TRBJ2-1	NA	TRBV12-5	TGTGCTAGTGGTCGTAGCGGACCCTACAATGAGCAGTTCTTC	CASGRSGPYNEQFF
NA	TRBJ2-5	NA	TRBV9	TGTGCCAGCAGCGAGGGGTCCTATCGGGAGACCCAGTACTTC	CASSEGSYRETQYF
NA	TRBJ2-3	NA	TRBV6-6	TGTGCCAGCAGTTCTCAGGGAACAGATACGCAGTATTTT	CASSSQGTDTQYF
NA	TRBJ2-1	NA	TRBV7-2	TGTGCCAGCAGCTTAGGCGGCAGGGGGAGGGAGCAGTTCTTC	CASSLGGRGREQFF
NA	TRBJ2-1	NA	TRBV14	TGTGCCAGCAGCCGAAGGGGAGGGGGTGAGCAGTTCTTC	CASSRRGGGEQFF
TRBD1	TRBJ1-6	NA	TRBV7-9	TGTGCCATAGGTTCCGGGACAGGGGCCCGACCCCTCCACTTT	CAIGSGTGARPLHF
TRBD2	TRBJ2-3	NA	TRBV5-6	TGTGCCAGCAGCTTCGAAATTGGCGGGGGGAGCACAGATACGCAGTATTTT	CASSFEIGGGSTDTQYF
NA	TRBJ1-5	once	TRBV6-5	TGTGCCAGCAGTAGAACCGGGGATAGCAATCAGCCCCAGCATTTT	CASSRTGDSNQPQHF
TRBD2	TRBJ2-1	NA	TRBV11-3	TGTGCCAGCAGCTTAGAGGGGACTAGCGAAAACAATGAGCAGTTCTTC	CASSLEGTSENNEQFF
NA	TRBJ2-2	NA	TRBV7-8	TGTGCCAGCAGCTTTCGGTACGCGAACACCGGGGAGCTGTTTTTT	CASSFRYANTGELFF
TRBD1	TRBJ2-3	NA	TRBV30	TGTGCCTGGAATTACAGGGGGGTCACAGATACGCAGTATTTT	CAWNYRGVTDTQYF
NA	TRBJ2-5	NA	TRBV7-2	TGTGCCAGCAGCTTGGTTGGGGGTAGCGGACTGCAAGAGACCCAGTACTTC	CASSLVGGSGLQETQYF
TRBD2	TRBJ2-1	NA	TRBV11-1	TGTGCCAGCAGCTTCTCGGGGGGAATCCGACTTAATGAGCAGTTCTTC	CASSFSGGIRLNEQFF
TRBD2	TRBJ2-1	NA	TRBV5-4	TGTGCCAGCAGCTTGGCTAGCGGGGGGCCCGGTGAGCAGTTCTTC	CASSLASGGPGEQFF
TRBD1	TRBJ2-5	NA	TRBV4-1	TGCGCCAGCAGCCGAGGGACAGAACAAGAGACCCAGTACTTC	CASSRGTEQETQYF
TRBD1	TRBJ2-5	once	TRBV6-1	TGTGCCAGCAAGAAGGACAGGGGGGGAGAGACCCAGTACTTC	CASKKDRGGETQYF
NA	TRBJ2-4	NA	TRBV4-1	TGCGCCAGCAGCCCCGGAGCGGTAGCCAAAAACATTCAGTACTTC	CASSPGAVAKNIQYF
NA	TRBJ2-7	NA	TRBV2	TGTGCCAGCAATGTTTTCCGGGGAGAAGAGCAGTACTTC	CASNVFRGEEQYF
TRBD1	TRBJ1-4	NA	TRBV5-1	TGCGCCAGCAGCCCCGGGACAGCTAATGAAAAACTGTTTTTT	CASSPGTANEKLFF
TRBD1	TRBJ1-3	NA	TRBV7-8	TGTGCCAGCAGCACCCTCCTAAAGGGACAGGGGGCTTCTGGAAACACCATATATTTT	CASSTLLKGQGASGNTIYF
TRBD1	TRBJ2-3	few	TRBV5-4	TGTGCCAGCAGTCCGACAGGGGGTACGACAGATACGCAGTATTTT	CASSPTGGTTDTQYF
TRBD1	TRBJ1-6	NA	TRBV2	TGTGCCAGCTCCCAGGGACAGAATTCACCCCTCCACTTT	CASSQGQNSPLHF
TRBD1	TRBJ1-2	NA	TRBV30	TGTGCCTGGACCAAAATCAGGGGGAAGTATGGCTACACCTTC	CAWTKIRGKYGYTF
TRBD2	TRBJ2-2	NA	TRBV9	TGTGCCAGCAGCGTAGCGCTTTTGCGGGGGGGGACCGGGGAGCTGTTTTTT	CASSVALLRGGTGELFF
TRBD1	TRBJ2-5	once	TRBV7-7	TGTGCCACCTGGGACAGCTTGGGCGAGACCCAGTACTTC	CATWDSLGETQYF
NA	TRBJ2-2	NA	TRBV28	TGTGCCAGCAGTACGACGGCAGGGAACACCGGGGAGCTGTTTTTT	CASSTTAGNTGELFF
NA	TRBJ2-1	once	TRBV5-4	TGTGCCAGCAATCGGGACACCCTTTACAATGAGCAGTTCTTC	CASNRDTLYNEQFF
NA	TRBJ2-5	NA	TRBV7-2	TGTGCCAGCAGCTTGGGGTTTACAGGGTTGCGAGAGACCCAGTACTTC	CASSLGFTGLRETQYF
NA	TRBJ2-7	NA	TRBV13	TGTGCCAGCAGCTTAACGGGAAGGGCCACCTACGAGCAGTACTTC	CASSLTGRATYEQYF
NA	TRBJ1-5	NA	TRBV30	TGTGCCTGGAGTGTTGCGGGGAATCAGCCCCAGCATTTT	CAWSVAGNQPQHF
NA	TRBJ2-3	NA	TRBV5-1	TGCGCCAGCAGCTTGGGCGTTTCCAACACAGATACGCAGTATTTT	CASSLGVSNTDTQYF
NA	TRBJ2-1	NA	TRBV30	TGTGCCTGGAGGGGCGGGGATGAGCAGTTCTTC	CAWRGGDEQFF
NA	TRBJ2-7	NA	TRBV5-6	TGTGCCAGCAGCTCGTGGGTGATACAGCCCTACGAGCAGTACTTC	CASSSWVIQPYEQYF
NA	TRBJ1-2	NA	TRBV28	TGTGCCACCGGGTCCAACCTTGGGGGCTACACCTTC	CATGSNLGGYTF
NA	TRBJ2-7	NA	TRBV7-2	TGTGCCAGCACTACTTTCAGGGGCCCCATCGGCGAGCAGTACTTC	CASTTFRGPIGEQYF
TRBD1	TRBJ2-3	NA	TRBV7-9	TGTGCCAGCAGCTTAGAGCCCAGGGGGCCAGCAGATACGCAGTATTTT	CASSLEPRGPADTQYF
NA	TRBJ1-3	NA	TRBV19	TGTGCCAGTAAAACTAGCTCTGGAAACACCATATATTTT	CASKTSSGNTIYF
NA	TRBJ1-1	NA	TRBV27	TGTGCCAGCAGTCCCCGGGTGCGGAGGAACACTGAAGCTTTCTTT	CASSPRVRRNTEAFF
TRBD2	TRBJ2-7	NA	TRBV5-1	TGCGCCAGTAAGACTAGCGGGAGCGCCTACGAGCAGTACTTC	CASKTSGSAYEQYF
NA	TRBJ2-1	NA	TRBV29-1	TGCAGCGGGGAAGGTCCTAGCGCCCTTGAGCAGTTCTTC	CSGEGPSALEQFF
TRBD2	TRBJ2-1	NA	TRBV14	TGTGCCAGCAGCCACAAGCCGGGAGGGCCAAGGGAGCAGTTCTTC	CASSHKPGGPREQFF
TRBD2	TRBJ2-2	NA	TRBV4-3	TGCGCCAGCAGCCAAGAAGGTCTAGCGGGAGGGCCGGTCACCGGGGAGCTGTTTTTT	CASSQEGLAGGPVTGELFF
TRBD2	TRBJ2-1	NA	TRBV5-1	TGCGCCAGCAGCGGTAGCGGGGCCTACAATGAGCAGTTCTTC	CASSGSGAYNEQFF